One and the same sample provided the 13 T cell receptor beta chains below, sequenced in a study of vaccination effects on CD4 cells after COVID-19. No antigens are known for them. Before any sequencing was done, the ViraFEST assay used viral peptide pools to expand antigen-specific CD4+ T cells. Following 10 days of culture, CD4+ T cells were isolated. A PCR test confirmed that the person had SARS-CoV-2 infection between March and December 2020. Some clones are missing from TCRdb's copy, which holds only in-frame ones; the method was immunoSEQ multiplex PCR. The sample shows more than 20,000 clones, around 72% of them seen only once. Sample: CD4+ T cells from PBMCs cultured with a peptide pool, taken before COVID-19 vaccination. These receptors were taken from a human donor who had a prior SARS-CoV-2 infection.

The chain couples TRBV11-3 to TRBJ2-1, with 13 bases matching TRBD2. CDR1 and CDR2 (germline): SGHNT, YENEEA. The CDR3 consists of 20 residues. The ends lost 2 bases at V and 1 base at J; junction bases unmatched: 11. CDR3: CASSLPRGTSGIGSYNEQFF. The CDR3 bases are TGTGCCAGCAGCTTACCACGAGGGACTAGCGGGATAGGGTCCTACAATGAGCAGTTCTTC.

The chain has TRBV18 and TRBJ2-2; 14 nucleotides agree with TRBD2. This CDR3 is built from 17 residues. Germline CDR1 and CDR2: KGHSH and LQKENI. With 4 bases clipped from V and 2 bases from J, the junction kept 3 bases outside the gene matches. The CDR3 region is CASSLGTSGSNTGELFF. CDR3 in DNA: TGTGCCAGCTCACTCGGGACTAGCGGGAGCAACACCGGGGAGCTGTTTTTT.

The chain recombines TRBV2 with TRBJ2-1, with no clear D. The CDR3 runs to 11 residues. Germline lookup yields CDR1 SNHLY and CDR2 FYNNEI. V lost 2 bases and J 5 bases, leaving 1 base between the germline ends. CDR3 residues: CASSENNEQFF. CDR3 bases: TGTGCCAGCAGTGAAAACAATGAGCAGTTCTTC. Together with reference TRBV2 and TRBJ2-1, the CDR3 gives the full variable domain: EPEVTQTPSHQVTQMGQEVILRCVPISNHLYFYWYRQILGQKVEFLVSFYNNEISEKSEIFDDQFSVERPDGSNFTLKIRSTKLEDSAMYFCASSENNEQFFGPGTRLTVL.

The chain carries TRBV7-9 and TRBJ1-2; maybe TRBD1 (5 bases). The CDR3 loop spans 13 amino acids. The V end was cut by 5 bases, the J end by 5 bases, with 12 bases between. Germline CDR1 SEHNR, CDR2 FQNEAQ (reference sequence). This chain's CDR3 is CASSPGHSYGYTF. CDR3 DNA: TGTGCCAGCAGCCCTGGACACTCATATGGCTACACCTTC.

This clone was picked up one time. The rearrangement joins TRBV6-6 to TRBJ1-1, with 7 bases lining up with TRBD1. V was pared by 5 bases and J by 11 bases, with 8 bases of the junction left unmatched. The CDR3 totals 12 residues. The germline V gene has CDR1 MNHNY and CDR2 SVGAGI (reference sequence). CDR3 nucleotide sequence: TGTGCCAGCAGTCCCACGACAGGGTCGGCTTTCTTT. Amino acids: CASSPTTGSAFF.

The chain joins TRBV7-9 to TRBJ1-4, with D possibly being TRBD1 (5 bases). The V end lost 1 base, the J end lost 10 bases, and 16 bases lay between the germline ends. Germline CDR1 is SEHNR and CDR2 is FQNEAQ (reference sequence). The CDR3 is 15 residues long. The CDR3 sequence is CASSLETASIVKLFF. The CDR3 region has the DNA TGTGCCAGCAGCTTAGAGACAGCTTCGATCGTAAAACTGTTTTTT.

CDR3 in DNA: TGTGCCAGCAGCCAATTTCGTAGCGGGAGGTCGGCCAAAAACATTCAGTACTTC. This encodes CASSQFRSGRSAKNIQYF. The chain employs TRBV3-1 (or the pseudogene TRBV3-2) and TRBJ2-4; 10 bases align to TRBD2. V shed 2 bases, J shed 1 base, and the junction held 8 bases outside the gene matches. Germline V CDR1 and CDR2: LGHDT, YNNKEL (reference sequence). The CDR3 extends over 18 amino acids.

The chain employs TRBV7-9 and TRBJ2-3; TRBD2 agrees at 13 bases. The germline CDR1 and CDR2 sequences are SEHNR and FQNEAQ (reference sequence). The CDR3 sequence is 16 residues long. Trimming removed 4 bases from V and 2 bases from J; junction bases left unmatched: 3. CDR3 protein: CASSSGLAGLTDTQYF. The CDR3 nucleotides are TGTGCCAGCAGCTCGGGACTAGCGGGACTCACAGATACGCAGTATTTT. The entire variable domain, with the rest obtained from reference TRBV7-9 and TRBJ2-3, is as follows: DTGVSQNPRHKITKRGQNVTFRCDPISEHNRLYWYRQTLGQGPEFLTYFQNEAQLEKSRLLSDRFSAERPKGSFSTLEIQRTEQGDSAMYLCASSSGLAGLTDTQYFGPGTRLTVL.

The V call is TRBV5-1, the J call TRBJ2-1; D is unresolved. Germline loops: CDR1 SGHRS, CDR2 YFSETQ. V lost 4 bases, J lost 9 bases, and 8 bases lay in between. There are 11 residues in the CDR3. The CDR3 reads CASSIPGEQFF. Written as DNA, the CDR3 is TGCGCCAGCAGCATCCCGGGTGAGCAGTTCTTC.

This chain joins TRBV2 and TRBJ1-5; D is possibly TRBD1 (5 bases). V lost 8 bases to trimming and J lost 4 bases, with 12 bases between them. The germline V gene encodes CDR1 SNHLY and CDR2 FYNNEI. CDR3 length: 13 residues. The CDR3 loop reads CASGRGWNQPQHF. The CDR3 DNA reads TGTGCCAGCGGAAGGGGCTGGAATCAGCCCCAGCATTTT. Full variable domain (missing parts from reference TRBV2 and TRBJ1-5): EPEVTQTPSHQVTQMGQEVILRCVPISNHLYFYWYRQILGQKVEFLVSFYNNEISEKSEIFDDQFSVERPDGSNFTLKIRSTKLEDSAMYFCASGRGWNQPQHFGDGTRLSIL.

J is TRBJ2-7 and V is TRBV7-6, with a possible D match to TRBD1 (6 bases). Germline lookup yields CDR1 SGHVS and CDR2 FNYEAQ. The V and J ends lost 1 base and 7 bases respectively, with 17 bases between them. This CDR3 comprises 15 residues. The CDR3 DNA sequence: TGTGCCAGCAGCTTAGGAGGGGGTCCTGGGGGAGAGCAGTACTTC. Translating it yields CASSLGGGPGGEQYF.

This clone was seen more than once but under ten times. The chain combines TRBV2 with TRBJ1-2; TRBD1 is a possible D gene (5 bases). Germline lookup yields CDR1 SNHLY and CDR2 FYNNEI. The CDR3 spans 12 residues. Trimming took 11 bases from V and 5 from J, leaving 15 bases between them. CDR3 nucleotide sequence: TGTGCCGGATCCGAGACAGATTATGGCTACACCTTC. Amino acids: CAGSETDYGYTF.

The chain combines TRBV3-1 (or the pseudogene TRBV3-2) with TRBJ2-7; 8 nucleotides line up with TRBD1. CDR1 is LGHDT and CDR2 is YNNKEL in the germline V gene (reference sequence). This CDR3 has 14 residues. The V and J ends lost 1 base and 3 bases, in that order; junction bases with no gene match: 2. In nucleotides, the CDR3 is TGTGCCAGCAGCCAAGCCGGACAGGGCTACGAGCAGTACTTC. It is translated as CASSQAGQGYEQYF.